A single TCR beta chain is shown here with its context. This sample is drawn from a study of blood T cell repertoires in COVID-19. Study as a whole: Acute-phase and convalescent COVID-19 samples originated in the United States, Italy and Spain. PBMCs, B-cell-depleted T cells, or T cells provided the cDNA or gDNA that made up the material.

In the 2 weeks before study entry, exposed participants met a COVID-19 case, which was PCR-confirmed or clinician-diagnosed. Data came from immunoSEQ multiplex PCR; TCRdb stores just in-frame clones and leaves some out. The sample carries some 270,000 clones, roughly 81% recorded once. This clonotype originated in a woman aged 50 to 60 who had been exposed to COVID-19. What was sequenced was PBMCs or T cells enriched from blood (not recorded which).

As DNA, the CDR3 is TGTGCCAGCAATCTTAGCGGCAATTCACCCCTCCACTTT. Its translation: CASNLSGNSPLHF. The chain carries TRBV7-9 and TRBJ1-6; D is unresolved. Germline values: CDR1 SEHNR, CDR2 FQNEAQ (reference sequence). The CDR3 covers 13 residues. V was trimmed by 7 bases and J by 7 bases, leaving 11 bases between them. Full variable domain (missing parts from reference TRBV7-9 and TRBJ1-6): DTGVSQNPRHKITKRGQNVTFRCDPISEHNRLYWYRQTLGQGPEFLTYFQNEAQLEKSRLLSDRFSAERPKGSFSTLEIQRTEQGDSAMYLCASNLSGNSPLHFGNGTRLTVT.